This TCR beta chain derives from a study of T-cell reconstitution after alpha-beta-depleted transplantation in children listed by TCRdb under 2016. The study in broad terms: Using TCR repertoire profiling, the study followed T-cell immune reconstitution in a quantitative way in children after TCRalphabeta/CD19-depleted allogeneic hematopoietic cell transplantation. The research as a whole found: The apparently early recovery of alphabetaT-cell counts about two months after transplant reportedly depended on only several hundred rapidly expanded clones that came from non-depleted graft cells. In some patients, high TCRbeta diversity at day 60 was attributed to recipient T cells and intrathymic progenitors that had survived conditioning. Over the following months the frequencies of hyperexpanded clones went down, and after one year T-cell counts and TCRbeta diversity were mostly credited to newly produced T cells.

This clonotype is a singleton in its sample. Its antigen has not been determined. No much larger clone is present one base from it, and per-base qualities are unavailable. Just one read gives weak support. From cysteine to phenylalanine, the CDR3 is 15 amino acids long. The CDR3 DNA has 45 bases and is translated from base 1. Cut back by 1 base and 4 bases, the V and J ends lie 13 bases apart. From the germline V gene, CDR1 is SGHAT and CDR2 is FQNNGV. The library was prepared using PCR. The run used an Illumina HiSeq 2500. To normalize quantification of the TCRbeta repertoire, the TCR libraries were built with molecular barcoding that relied on unique molecular identifiers. In-frame beta chains were kept once TCRdb had trimmed the public reads at Q25 with fastp and called clones with MiXCR. Every CDR3 protein is listed once, alongside the most common genes and DNA of its rows. Here the sample has just under 250,000 distinct CDR3 sequences; about 23% occur a single time. The ten largest clones represent about 2.5% of the sample.

Sample treatment or condition, as interpreted from the label and publication: allogeneic hematopoietic cell transplantation with graft depleted of TCRalphabeta T cells and CD19 B cells. The transplant recipients were children given TCRalphabeta/CD19-depleted allogeneic hematopoietic cell grafts. The chain is assembled from TRBV11-2 and TRBJ2-5; the D gene is perhaps TRBD1 or TRBD2, as each covers 6 bases. Sequencing used PBMCs, obtained before TCRalphabeta/CD19-depleted stem cell transplant. This TCR derives from a girl aged 2 to 9 with Fanconi anemia, due to receive a stem cell transplant. In nucleotides, the sequence is TGTGCCAGCAGCTTAGTGGGGGGCCCGGGAGAGACCCAGTACTTC. Its protein is CASSLVGGPGETQYF.